The sequence of this T cell receptor beta chain was determined in a study of T cell responses to AZD1222 COVID-19 vaccine. Concerning this clone itself: Its antigen remains unidentified.

Using immunoSEQ multiplex PCR, the repertoire was profiled, and TCRdb retains in-frame clones only, with some absent. The table has 120,000 to 150,000 clones, roughly 90% seen once. Looked up from germline, CDR1 is SGDLS and CDR2 is YYNGEE. V was cut by 0 bases and J by 0 bases, with 10 bases left in between. The CDR3 has 16 amino acids. Findings of the study overall: Baseline testing showed seropositivity in only six or seven AZD1222 recipients. Spike-specific TCR breadth and depth were elevated following two AZD1222 doses. In a largely white British group with more females than males, clonal diversity was possibly underestimated. Targets within unmutated variant regions were reportedly found for nearly half of spike-specific TCRs.

The sequence came from an adult who received the MenACWY meningococcal vaccine as a control. The chain has TRBV9 and TRBJ1-3; D might be TRBD1 (6 bases). The sequencing used peripheral blood, collected 28 days after the second dose of the MenACWY control vaccine. The CDR3 nucleotides read TGTGCCAGCAGCGTAGGCAGGGGCAGCTCTGGAAACACCATATATTTT. It codes for CASSVGRGSSGNTIYF. The entire variable domain, with the rest obtained from reference TRBV9 and TRBJ1-3, is as follows: DSGVTQTPKHLITATGQRVTLRCSPRSGDLSVYWYQQSLDQGLQFLIQYYNGEERAKGNILERFSAQQFPDLHSELNLSSLELGDSALYFCASSVGRGSSGNTIYFGEGSWLTVV.